The 19 T cell receptor beta chains in this list originate from one sample, sequenced in a study of lymphopenia after photon versus proton radiotherapy. Assay: immunoSEQ multiplex PCR; the TCRdb copy retains only in-frame clones and omits some. The table records some 55,000 clones, around 83% of them present only once. Sequenced here: peripheral blood, sampled from a patient treated with photon-based radiotherapy. Receptor source: a man aged 45-65 years with gastric cancer.

The chain joins TRBV18 to TRBJ1-1; TRBD1 matches at 9 bases. Germline loops: CDR1 KGHSH, CDR2 LQKENI. V dropped 3 bases and J dropped 4; count of bases not matched to a gene: 6. The CDR3 has 15 residues. CDR3 bases: TGTGCCAGCTCACCCCCCGGACAGGGGAGCACTGAAGCTTTCTTT. Residues: CASSPPGQGSTEAFF.

This chain links TRBV30 with TRBJ2-7, with D possibly TRBD2 on 6 matching bases. CDR3 length: 14 residues. V was clipped by 5 bases and J by 5 bases, with 19 bases between them. CDR1 GTSNPN and CDR2 SVGIG come from the germline V gene (reference sequence). CDR3 in amino acids: CAWGPGGGLNEQYF. The CDR3 DNA follows: TGTGCCTGGGGGCCTGGCGGAGGGTTGAACGAGCAGTACTTC.

V is TRBV6-4 and J is TRBJ2-6; 12 positions agree with TRBD1. This CDR3 has 19 amino acids. V trimming: 5 bases; J trimming: 2 bases; junction bases outside the gene matches: 10. The germline CDR1 and CDR2 sequences are MRHNA and SNTAGT. CDR3 in amino acids: CASSSLGGQGAPGANVLTF. The CDR3 nucleotides are TGTGCCAGCAGTTCCCTGGGGGGACAGGGGGCTCCTGGGGCCAACGTCCTGACTTTC.

V usage is TRBV6-6 and J usage is TRBJ1-4; TRBD1 is a possible D gene (5 bases). The CDR3 runs to 14 residues. CDR1 is MNHNY, CDR2 SVGAGI, per germline (reference sequence). The V gene lost 5 bases and the J gene lost 6 bases, with 13 bases spanning the gap. CDR3 nucleotide sequence: TGTGCCAGCAGTCCCCAGGGAGGGGATGAAAAACTGTTTTTT. Protein sequence: CASSPQGGDEKLFF.

The rearrangement joins TRBV28 to TRBJ1-2; D not certain. V gave up 4 bases and J gave up 4 bases, with 19 bases separating them. The CDR3 contains 16 residues. The germline V gene has CDR1 MDHEN and CDR2 SYDVKM. The CDR3 DNA is TGTGCCAGCAGTTCGGATCTGTCGGCGATGAGCTATGGCTACACCTTC. Protein: CASSSDLSAMSYGYTF.

The CDR3 region is CAWSVPRTGGYGYTF. CDR3 in DNA: TGTGCCTGGAGTGTACCCCGGACAGGGGGTTATGGCTACACCTTC. J is TRBJ1-2 and V is TRBV30; 10 nucleotides line up with TRBD1. The germline V gene has CDR1 GTSNPN and CDR2 SVGIG (reference sequence). The CDR3 is 15 amino acids. Trimming at V came to 0 bases and at J to 5 bases, leaving 6 bases not matched to a gene. Looking up the rest from reference TRBV30 and TRBJ1-2 gives the full variable domain: SQTIHQWPATLVQPVGSPLSLECTVEGTSNPNLYWYRQAAGRGLQLLFYSVGIGQISSEVPQNLSASRPQDRQFILSSKKLLLSDSGFYLCAWSVPRTGGYGYTFGSGTRLTVV.

This chain uses TRBV5-1 with TRBJ1-4; no firm D call. CDR3 length equals 19 residues. Germline V lookup: CDR1 SGHRS, CDR2 YFSETQ. Between the trimmed V and J ends, which lost 0 bases and 0 bases, there was a span of 18 bases. The CDR3 protein is CASSLEGNTVRATNEKLFF. The CDR3 DNA sequence: TGCGCCAGCAGCTTGGAAGGGAATACAGTACGTGCAACTAATGAAAAACTGTTTTTT.

The count of this clone is one. The chain links TRBV7-9 to TRBJ2-4; no definite D call. V lost 5 bases and J 0 bases, leaving 20 bases between the germline ends. This CDR3 has 18 amino acids. Germline V CDR1 and CDR2: SEHNR, FQNEAQ (reference sequence). DNA for the CDR3: TGTGCCAGCAGCCATAAGAATGTCGCCCAAATAGCCAAAAACATTCAGTACTTC. Translated: CASSHKNVAQIAKNIQYF.

This rearrangement joins TRBV4-1 to TRBJ2-5; 8 positions match TRBD1. The trim removed 4 bases at V and 2 bases at J, leaving 9 bases unmatched. CDR1 is MGHRA, CDR2 YSYEKL, per germline. The CDR3 sequence is 16 residues long. CDR3 coding DNA: TGCGCCAGCAGCCGGGGGACAGGAAGGGAGCAAGAGACCCAGTACTTC. It translates to CASSRGTGREQETQYF.

This clone was seen once. The CDR3: CATQGDSGYTF. DNA for the CDR3: TGTGCCACCCAGGGGGATTCTGGCTACACCTTC. The chain employs TRBV10-3 and TRBJ1-2, with 7 positions matching TRBD1. CDR1 ENHRY and CDR2 SYGVKD come from the germline V gene. This CDR3 has 11 amino acids. V shed 10 bases and J 7 bases; nucleotides not matched to a gene: 6.

The chain links TRBV5-3 to TRBJ1-2, with 7 bases aligning to TRBD1. TRBV5-3 is treated as an ORF (open reading frame) with a function not yet certain. This CDR3 contains 14 residues. The V segment lost 5 bases and the J segment 4 bases; nucleotides outside the gene matches: 8. CDR3 nucleotides: TGTGCCAGAAGGCACCAGGGGGGCATCTATGGCTACACCTTC. Translation: CARRHQGGIYGYTF.

V gene TRBV6-1 combines with J gene TRBJ1-2; perhaps TRBD1 as D (5 bases). In germline, CDR1 is MNHNS, CDR2 SASEGT. V lost 2 bases to trimming and J lost 4 bases, with 17 bases between them. CDR3 size: 16 residues. DNA for the CDR3: TGTGCCAGCAGTGAACCTGGACGGATTGGGGGCTATGGCTACACCTTC. This encodes CASSEPGRIGGYGYTF.

This chain joins TRBV11-3 and TRBJ2-7, with 11 nucleotides matching TRBD2. CDR3 length equals 17 residues. Losses at the gene ends were 0 bases for V and 4 bases for J; bases not matched to a gene: 8. CDR1 is SGHNT, CDR2 YENEEA, per germline. This CDR3 is CASSLEEGLAAWYEQYF. The DNA of the CDR3 is TGTGCCAGCAGCTTAGAAGAGGGACTAGCGGCCTGGTACGAGCAGTACTTC.

The V and J genes are TRBV7-6 and TRBJ2-3; D is ambiguous. Germline values: CDR1 SGHVS, CDR2 FNYEAQ. The CDR3 is 12 amino acids. Trimming shortened V by 3 bases and J by 1 base, and 2 bases separated the two germline ends. The CDR3 sequence: CASSLGTDTQYF. The CDR3 coding sequence is TGTGCCAGCAGCTTGGGCACAGATACGCAGTATTTT. Full variable domain (remainder filled in from reference TRBV7-6 and TRBJ2-3): GAGVSQSPRYKVTKRGQDVALRCDPISGHVSLYWYRQALGQGPEFLTYFNYEAQQDKSGLPNDRFSAERPEGSISTLTIQRTEQRDSAMYRCASSLGTDTQYFGPGTRLTVL.

This chain uses TRBV5-4 with TRBJ2-6, with TRBD1 identical over 10 bases. The CDR3 sequence is 17 residues long. The germline CDR1 and CDR2 sequences are SGHNT and YYREEE (reference sequence). J lost 0 bases, V lost 4 bases, and 4 bases had no gene match. In nucleotides, the CDR3 is TGTGCCAGCAGCCGGGGACAGGGGAACTCTGGGGCCAACGTCCTGACTTTC. Amino acid sequence: CASSRGQGNSGANVLTF. Full variable domain (rest looked up from reference TRBV5-4 and TRBJ2-6): ETGVTQSPTHLIKTRGQQVTLRCSSQSGHNTVSWYQQALGQGPQFIFQYYREEENGRGNFPPRFSGLQFPNYSSELNVNALELDDSALYLCASSRGQGNSGANVLTFGAGSRLTVL.

The genes are TRBV5-1 and TRBJ2-4, with 7 bases aligning to TRBD2. V was clipped by 0 bases and J by 7 bases; unmatched bases: 4. Germline V lookup: CDR1 SGHRS, CDR2 YFSETQ. This CDR3 is 14 amino acids long. The CDR3 region has the DNA TGCGCCAGCAGCTTGGACGGGGGAGGGAACATTCAGTACTTC. Protein sequence: CASSLDGGGNIQYF.

The rearrangement joins TRBV21-1 to TRBJ2-1; TRBD2, as called in the table, went unchecked against the DNA. TRBV21-1 is labeled a pseudogene. The CDR3 consists of 16 residues. The CDR3 DNA reads as TGTGCCAGCAGCAAAAGCGGGACTAGCGGGACCCATGAGCAGTTCTTC. Protein product: CASSKSGTSGTHEQFF.

The V gene is TRBV11-2, the J gene TRBJ2-7; no reliable D call. The CDR3 is 14 amino acids. V was pared by 6 bases and J by 2 bases, with 14 bases between. Germline V gene data show CDR1 as SGHAT and CDR2 as FQNNGV. CDR3 nucleotides: TGTGCCAGCAGTTCCAATAAGGCCCCCTACGAGCAGTACTTC. It specifies CASSSNKAPYEQYF. Together with reference TRBV11-2 and TRBJ2-7, the CDR3 gives the full variable domain: EAGVAQSPRYKIIEKRQSVAFWCNPISGHATLYWYQQILGQGPKLLIQFQNNGVVDDSQLPKDRFSAERLKGVDSTLKIQPAKLEDSAVYLCASSSNKAPYEQYFGPGTRLTVT.

The chain links TRBV6-6 to TRBJ2-2, with TRBD2 matching 9 bases. CDR1 is MNHNY and CDR2 is SVGAGI in the germline V gene (reference sequence). Trimming took 0 bases from V and 6 from J; bases not matched to a gene: 2. The CDR3 length is 15 residues. The DNA for the CDR3 is TGTGCCAGCAGTTACTCGGCGGGAGGGGCCGGGGAGCTGTTTTTT. The encoded protein is CASSYSAGGAGELFF.